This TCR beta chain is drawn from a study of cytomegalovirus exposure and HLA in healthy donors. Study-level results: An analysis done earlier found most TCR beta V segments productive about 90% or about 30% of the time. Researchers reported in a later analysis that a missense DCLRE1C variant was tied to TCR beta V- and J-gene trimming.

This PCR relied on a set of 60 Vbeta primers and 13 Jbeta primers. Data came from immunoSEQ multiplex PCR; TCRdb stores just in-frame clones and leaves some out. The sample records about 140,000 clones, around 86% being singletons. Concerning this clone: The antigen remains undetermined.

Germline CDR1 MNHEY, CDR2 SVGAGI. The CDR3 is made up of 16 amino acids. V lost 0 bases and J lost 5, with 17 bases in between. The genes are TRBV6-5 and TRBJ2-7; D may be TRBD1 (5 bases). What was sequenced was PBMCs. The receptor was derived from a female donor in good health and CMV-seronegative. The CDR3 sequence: CASSYSTAGISHEQYF. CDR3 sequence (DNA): TGTGCCAGCAGTTACTCGACGGCAGGGATAAGTCACGAGCAGTACTTC.